Below, 29 T cell receptor beta chains from the same sample are listed, as sequenced in a study of PD-L1 blockade in urothelial cancer. Sequenced by immunoSEQ multiplex PCR; TCRdb stores in-frame clones only, minus some. The sample holds more than 15,000 clones, 70% to 90% seen once. Time point denoted: pretreatment peripheral blood. Sequenced material: PBMCs, taken around atezolizumab (anti-PD-L1) treatment. The receptors derive from a man aged 65 to 85 with urothelial cancer.

V is TRBV9 and J is TRBJ1-4; 11 bases agree with TRBD1. Germline V gives CDR1 SGDLS, CDR2 YYNGEE. J gave up 0 bases and V 4 bases, and 5 bases lay outside the gene matches. The CDR3 has 17 residues. As DNA, the CDR3 is TGTGCCAGCAGCCTAGGGACAGGGGGGGCAACTAATGAAAAACTGTTTTTT. It translates to CASSLGTGGATNEKLFF.

This clone was seen only once. CDR3 sequence (DNA): TGTGCCAGCAGCAACCCGGGACAGTACTATGGCTACACCTTC. Its translation: CASSNPGQYYGYTF. V and J are TRBV28 and TRBJ1-2, with 7 positions matching TRBD1. V lost 6 bases and J lost 3; bases outside the gene matches: 7. The germline V gene encodes CDR1 MDHEN and CDR2 SYDVKM. The CDR3 runs to 14 residues.

The J gene is TRBJ2-1, the V gene TRBV4-1; 16 nucleotides align to TRBD2. The CDR3 runs to 19 residues. Trimming at V came to 4 bases and at J to 8 bases, leaving 14 bases not matched to a gene. Looked up from germline, CDR1 is MGHRA and CDR2 is YSYEKL. Here the CDR3 DNA reads TGCGCCAGCAGCCCAAATTATGTGGCGGGACTAGCGGGGGGGCATGAGCAGTTCTTC. It encodes CASSPNYVAGLAGGHEQFF.

CDR3 coding DNA: TGTGCCAGCAGTGTGGCCAGATACAATGAGCAGTTCTTC. This encodes CASSVARYNEQFF. The gene calls are TRBV2 and TRBJ2-1, with D hard to call. V gave up 4 bases and J gave up 4 bases, with 8 bases separating them. The CDR3 runs 13 residues. Germline V gene lookup returns CDR1 SNHLY and CDR2 FYNNEI.

The rearrangement links TRBV7-8 to TRBJ2-1; the D gene is possibly TRBD1 (5 bases). With 0 bases removed from V and 5 bases from J, the gap between germline ends came to 11 bases. The CDR3 loop spans 15 amino acids. Germline CDR1 is SGHVS and CDR2 is FQNEAQ. This chain's CDR3 is CASSLAQGPHNEQFF. CDR3 DNA: TGTGCCAGCAGCTTAGCGCAGGGTCCACACAATGAGCAGTTCTTC.

V usage is TRBV6-5 and J usage is TRBJ1-6; no reliable D call. The CDR3 length is 12 residues. Germline V gene lookup returns CDR1 MNHEY and CDR2 SVGAGI. Trimming removed 7 bases from V and 14 bases from J, with 15 bases in between. The CDR3 coding sequence is TGTGCCAGCACTTCGATGGCCCACACCCTCCACTTT. Translation gives CASTSMAHTLHF.

J is TRBJ2-7 and V is TRBV5-8, with D possibly matching TRBD2 (6 bases). The CDR3 consists of 11 residues. With 3 bases removed from V and 12 bases from J, the gap between germline ends came to 13 bases. In germline, CDR1 is SGHTS, CDR2 YDEGEE. The DNA of the CDR3 is TGTGCCAGCAGCTCCGTGGGGAGGATGTACTTC. Its protein is CASSSVGRMYF.

The chain is built from TRBV30 and TRBJ1-1; D unresolved. Germline loops: CDR1 GTSNPN, CDR2 SVGIG (reference sequence). This CDR3 spans 11 amino acids. V was clipped by 2 bases and J by 2 bases, with 3 bases between them. The CDR3 reads CAWSLNTEAFF. The CDR3 nucleotides are TGTGCCTGGAGTTTAAACACTGAAGCTTTCTTT.

This clone was seen once. This rearrangement joins TRBV2 to TRBJ2-5; TRBD2 aligns across 8 bases. The germline gives CDR1 SNHLY, CDR2 FYNNEI. This CDR3 has 13 residues. The ends lost 6 bases at V and 5 bases at J; junction bases unmatched: 5. CDR3 sequence: CASRGTSGETQYF. For the CDR3, the DNA is TGTGCCAGCAGGGGAACTAGCGGCGAGACCCAGTACTTC.

This chain uses TRBV6-5 with TRBJ2-6; no definite D call. Germline V gene sequence: CDR1 MNHEY, CDR2 SVGAGI. The ends were cut back, 4 bases at V and 2 bases at J, with 9 bases in the middle. CDR3 length: 15 amino acids. CDR3 sequence (DNA): TGTGCCAGCAGTTCCCCCCGAGCTGGGGCCAACGTCCTGACTTTC. This translates into CASSSPRAGANVLTF.

The chain combines TRBV11-3 with TRBJ2-7, with 8 positions matching TRBD2. This CDR3 comprises 15 residues. V was clipped by 1 base and J by 3 bases; unmatched bases: 5. Germline V gene sequence: CDR1 SGHNT, CDR2 YENEEA. This chain's CDR3 is CASSLAGGLNYEQYF. CDR3 DNA sequence: TGTGCCAGCAGCTTAGCGGGGGGGCTTAACTACGAGCAGTACTTC.

This clone was seen more than once but under ten times. The chain is built from TRBV18 and TRBJ1-5, with 8 bases aligning to TRBD1. J was trimmed by 3 bases and V by 8 bases; bases with no gene match: 3. CDR3 length equals 13 residues. CDR1 KGHSH and CDR2 LQKENI come from the germline V gene. CDR3 in amino acids: CASGQGVNQPQHF. The CDR3 DNA reads TGTGCCAGCGGACAGGGTGTCAATCAGCCCCAGCATTTT.

This clone was recorded only once. CDR3 nucleotide sequence: TGTGCCAGCAGCCAAAAGGCAGGACAGTCGAGGCTCCAAGAGACCCAGTACTTC. This gives the protein CASSQKAGQSRLQETQYF. The chain uses TRBV21-1 and TRBJ2-5; the table's D call, TRBD1, was not checked against the DNA. TRBV21-1 is designated a pseudogene. This CDR3 has 18 residues.

This clone was picked up one time. The gene calls are TRBV2 and TRBJ1-5; perhaps TRBD1 as D (6 bases). Germline lookup yields CDR1 SNHLY and CDR2 FYNNEI. This CDR3 comprises 14 residues. V gave up 8 bases and J gave up 6 bases, with 17 bases separating them. The CDR3 DNA is TGTGCCAGCGTTAATACAGGGCTAACTCAGCCCCAGCATTTT. Its translation is CASVNTGLTQPQHF. Drawing the rest from reference TRBV2 and TRBJ1-5, the complete variable domain is EPEVTQTPSHQVTQMGQEVILRCVPISNHLYFYWYRQILGQKVEFLVSFYNNEISEKSEIFDDQFSVERPDGSNFTLKIRSTKLEDSAMYFCASVNTGLTQPQHFGDGTRLSIL.

The chain links TRBV4-1 to TRBJ2-3; the D is unclear. The germline V gene encodes CDR1 MGHRA and CDR2 YSYEKL. V dropped 1 base and J dropped 0 bases, with 11 bases sitting between them. CDR3 length: 16 amino acids. The CDR3 is CASSQAELPSTDTQYF. In nucleotides, the CDR3 is TGCGCCAGCAGCCAAGCTGAGCTTCCTAGCACAGATACGCAGTATTTT.

Here the CDR3 DNA reads TGTGCCAGCAGTGAAGTAGGGACAGCTGAAAGGAGCTACAATGAGCAGTTCTTC. Translating it yields CASSEVGTAERSYNEQFF. The chain employs TRBV2 and TRBJ2-1; 7 bases line up with TRBD1. The CDR3 covers 18 residues. V lost 1 base, J lost 3 bases, and 12 bases stayed unmatched. Germline values: CDR1 SNHLY, CDR2 FYNNEI.

This clone occurred once. The gene calls are TRBV4-1 and TRBJ2-1; TRBD2 matches at 8 bases. Per the germline V gene, CDR1 is MGHRA and CDR2 is YSYEKL. This CDR3 contains 17 residues. J lost 8 bases, V lost 1 base, and 13 bases had no gene match. CDR3 sequence (DNA): TGCGCCAGCAGCCAAGGGGCCCTTGGCGGGGGGCCCCATGAGCAGTTCTTC. It specifies CASSQGALGGGPHEQFF.

The CDR3 protein is CASTGQGNTGELFF. The DNA of the CDR3 is TGTGCCAGTACGGGACAGGGGAACACCGGGGAGCTGTTTTTT. The V and J genes are TRBV19 and TRBJ2-2, with 9 positions matching TRBD1. This CDR3 spans 14 amino acids. CDR1 is LNHDA, CDR2 SQIVND, per germline (reference sequence). V shed 7 bases, J shed 1 base, and the junction held 1 base outside the gene matches.

The V and J genes are TRBV10-3 and TRBJ1-1; TRBD1 agrees at 7 bases. V lost 10 bases to trimming and J lost 5 bases; unmatched junction nucleotides: 7. The germline CDR1 and CDR2 sequences are ENHRY and SYGVKD. This CDR3 has 12 amino acids. The CDR3 loop reads CANGQVGTEAFF. In DNA form, the CDR3 reads TGTGCCAACGGACAGGTAGGGACTGAAGCTTTCTTT.

As regards this clone: The junction differs from germline at one of its ends, possibly a read error. The gene calls are TRBV6-1 and TRBJ1-2; no firm D call. Per germline, CDR1 MNHNS and CDR2 SASEGT. CDR3 size: 15 residues. The CDR3 nucleotides read TGTGCCAGCACTGAAGATCCGGGTTTAGTCTATGGCTACACCTTC. This codes for CASTEDPGLVYGYTF.

J is TRBJ1-4 and V is TRBV6-6; the D is unclear. The CDR3 extends over 15 amino acids. Trimming removed 2 bases at V and 3 bases at J, with 10 bases between. CDR1 and CDR2 (germline): MNHNY, SVGAGI (reference sequence). CDR3 loop: CASSYLRHPNEKLFF. Written as DNA, the CDR3 is TGTGCCAGCAGTTACCTGAGACACCCTAATGAAAAACTGTTTTTT.

CDR3 protein: CASSGGQGRGETQYF. CDR3 nucleotides: TGTGCCAGCAGTGGGGGACAGGGAAGGGGAGAGACCCAGTACTTC. This chain links TRBV6-1 with TRBJ2-5, with 9 bases that match TRBD1. The ends lost 4 bases at V and 4 bases at J; junction bases unmatched: 7. Germline values: CDR1 MNHNS, CDR2 SASEGT. The CDR3 loop spans 15 amino acids.

On this clone: The junction departs from germline at one end; a sequencing error may be responsible. This chain connects TRBV5-1 to TRBJ2-7; D may be TRBD2 (5 bases). Germline CDR1 reads SGHRS; CDR2 reads YFSETQ. This CDR3 region has 14 residues. CDR3 sequence: CASAADGGGYEQYF. CDR3 in DNA: TGTGCCAGCGCAGCGGATGGTGGAGGCTACGAGCAGTACTTC.

V usage is TRBV2 and J usage is TRBJ2-6; 10 positions match TRBD1. V shed 6 bases, J shed 1 base, and the junction held 6 bases outside the gene matches. This CDR3 spans 17 amino acids. Germline CDR1 reads SNHLY; CDR2 reads FYNNEI. CDR3: CASRLRQGASGANVLTF. CDR3 bases: TGTGCCAGCAGACTTCGACAGGGGGCTTCTGGGGCCAACGTCCTGACTTTC.

V usage is TRBV7-9 and J usage is TRBJ2-7; 8 bases align to TRBD1. Per germline, CDR1 SEHNR and CDR2 FQNEAQ (reference sequence). This CDR3 region has 18 residues. V lost 4 bases, J lost 6 bases, and 20 bases stayed unmatched. The CDR3 protein is CASSSPLGRGRVIPEQYF. Here the CDR3 DNA reads TGTGCCAGCAGCTCCCCCCTCGGCAGGGGGCGCGTTATTCCCGAGCAGTACTTC.

The chain employs TRBV7-9 and TRBJ1-2, with D possibly matching TRBD1 (6 bases). Germline assignment: CDR1 SEHNR and CDR2 FQNEAQ (reference sequence). Trimming took 1 base from V and 4 from J, leaving 10 bases between them. This CDR3 is 14 amino acids long. CDR3 nucleotide sequence: TGTGCCAGCAGCTTAGTACAGGGCGCCTATGGCTACACCTTC. It is translated as CASSLVQGAYGYTF.

J is TRBJ2-4 and V is TRBV7-6; the D is unclear. Germline CDR1 reads SGHVS; CDR2 reads FNYEAQ. The CDR3 runs 13 residues. V was cut by 5 bases and J by 3 bases, with 8 bases left in between. Here the CDR3 DNA reads TGTGCCAGCAGCGCCGGGTTCAAAAACATTCAGTACTTC. It specifies CASSAGFKNIQYF.

The chain uses TRBV5-1 and TRBJ2-2, with TRBD2 matching over 9 bases. The germline V gene encodes CDR1 SGHRS and CDR2 YFSETQ. This CDR3 comprises 15 residues. V lost 2 bases, J lost 3 bases, and 2 bases stayed unmatched. The CDR3 nucleotides are TGCGCCAGCAGCTTCGCGGGGGGGGACACCGGGGAGCTGTTTTTT. Residues: CASSFAGGDTGELFF.

The genes are TRBV6-5 and TRBJ2-1; 8 bases agree with TRBD2. Germline values: CDR1 MNHEY, CDR2 SVGAGI. V shed 7 bases and J 4 bases; nucleotides not matched to a gene: 6. The CDR3 contains 14 residues. This CDR3 is CASTQAGEYNEQFF. The DNA of the CDR3 is TGTGCCAGCACCCAAGCGGGGGAGTACAATGAGCAGTTCTTC.